This paragraph covers one T cell receptor (beta chain) sequence. At the DNA level, this CDR3 is encoded by other sequences in the same sample as well. Measured with immunoSEQ multiplex PCR; TCRdb has only the in-frame clones, and not every one. The table includes some 130,000 clones, about four fifths detected once. The germline V gene encodes CDR1 SEHNR and CDR2 FQNEAQ (reference sequence). The ends lost 1 base at V and 7 bases at J; junction bases unmatched: 1. The CDR3 spans 14 residues. The sample belongs to a study of blood T cell repertoires in COVID-19. This rearrangement joins TRBV7-9 to TRBJ1-6, with 7 bases aligning to TRBD1. Sequencing was done on a sample of peripheral blood. This TCR came from a man aged 40-49 years with active or convalescent COVID-19. For the CDR3, the DNA is TGTGCCAGCAGCTTAGACAGGGGAAATTCACCCCTCCACTTT. Encoded protein: CASSLDRGNSPLHF.